This T cell receptor beta chain comes out of a study of CD8+ T cells in alopecia areata. Germline V gives CDR1 SGDLS, CDR2 YYNGEE. This CDR3 contains 14 residues. J gave up 0 bases and V 4 bases, and 3 bases lay outside the gene matches. Extracted RNA was reverse transcribed into cDNA, the sequencing template. The assay was immunoSEQ multiplex PCR, and TCRdb's table has in-frame clones only and misses some. This sample has 140,000 to 150,000 clones, with 62% found just once. The clonotype comes from a human donor in good health. This sequence joins TRBV9 and TRBJ1-1; 7 nucleotides match TRBD1. The sample was CD8+ T cells sorted from blood. CDR3 bases: TGTGCCAGCAGCCCCGGGACAGTGAACACTGAAGCTTTCTTT. Residues: CASSPGTVNTEAFF.